These T cell receptor beta chains were read from a single sample in a study of a mutant IDH1 vaccine in newly diagnosed glioma. No antigen has been assigned to these receptors. The data were produced by immunoSEQ multiplex PCR, yet TCRdb's version contains in-frame clones alone and is incomplete. The table records over 45,000 clones, over 80% of them present only once. This sample comprised PBMCs, obtained from a glioma patient whose treatment included an IDH1 peptide vaccine. Every receptor here comes from a man between 45 and 60 years old with glioma. Each CDR3 is given with its conserved first and last residue. A D gene is named only where the DNA matches it firmly. Not all rows give a size; the values are once, few, many and, for expanded clones, a class.

size: .
V: TRBV19
D: TRBD2
J: TRBJ2-5
DNA: TGTGCCAGTAGTTCAATTAGCGGGGGAGGGGAGACCCAGTACTTC
CDR3: CASSSISGGGETQYF

size: once
V: TRBV28
D: .
J: TRBJ2-7
DNA: TGTGCCAGCAGACACCCCCGACAGGCTGCTTGGGAGCAGTACTTC
CDR3: CASRHPRQAAWEQYF

size: .
V: TRBV29-1
D: .
J: TRBJ2-7
DNA: TGCAGCGTGAGGGTAGGAGACTCCTACGAGCAGTACTTC
CDR3: CSVRVGDSYEQYF

size: once
V: TRBV7-6
D: .
J: TRBJ2-7
DNA: TGTGCCAGCAGCTTAGCGAGACAAGGCGAGCAGTACTTC
CDR3: CASSLARQGEQYF

size: .
V: TRBV4-2
D: TRBD1
J: TRBJ1-6
DNA: TGTGCCAGCAGCGGATCGGTGCAGGGGGGGCAGAATTCACCCCTCCACTTT
CDR3: CASSGSVQGGQNSPLHF

size: .
V: TRBV28
D: .
J: TRBJ1-2
DNA: TGTGCCAGCCGAGGGGAGGGAGGCTACACCTTC
CDR3: CASRGEGGYTF

size: .
V: TRBV5-1
D: .
J: TRBJ2-5
DNA: TGCGCCAGCAGCTCCCTGTCCGGGGCTAGCCAAGAGACCCAGTACTTC
CDR3: CASSSLSGASQETQYF

size: .
V: TRBV9
D: TRBD1
J: TRBJ1-1
DNA: TGTGCCAGCAGCGTAAGTTACAGGGGAGGCACTGAAGCTTTCTTT
CDR3: CASSVSYRGGTEAFF

size: .
V: TRBV4-3
D: .
J: TRBJ2-3
DNA: TGCGCCAGCAGCCAAGACCGGTCAGGATGGGCGCAGTATTTT
CDR3: CASSQDRSGWAQYF

size: .
V: TRBV4-2
D: TRBD2
J: TRBJ2-2
DNA: TGTGCCAGCAGCGCCCGGACTAGCGGGGGGGTCACCGGGGAGCTGTTTTTT
CDR3: CASSARTSGGVTGELFF

size: .
V: TRBV5-1
D: .
J: TRBJ1-5
DNA: TGCGCCAGCAGCACCGGGACACCTAGCAATCAGCCCCAGCATTTT
CDR3: CASSTGTPSNQPQHF

size: once
V: TRBV7-9
D: .
J: TRBJ2-7
DNA: TGTGCCAGCAGCCACCTAAATGACAGAGACTACGAGCAGTACTTC
CDR3: CASSHLNDRDYEQYF

size: .
V: TRBV6-5
D: TRBD1
J: TRBJ1-5
DNA: TGTGCCAGCAGTTACACAAGACAGGGAAATCAGCCCCAGCATTTT
CDR3: CASSYTRQGNQPQHF

size: .
V: TRBV4-1
D: .
J: TRBJ2-1
DNA: TGCGCCAGCAGCCACCCGAGTGGGGGAGGTTCAAATGAGCAGTTCTTC
CDR3: CASSHPSGGGSNEQFF

size: .
V: TRBV7-8
D: TRBD2
J: TRBJ2-1
DNA: TGTGCCAGCAGCCCCGGAGCGGGAGGGCCCAATAGCAGGCAGTTCTTC
CDR3: CASSPGAGGPNSRQFF

size: .
V: TRBV28
D: TRBD2
J: TRBJ2-3
DNA: TGTGCCAGCAGTTTCGCAGAGCGGGAGACTTGGACAGATACGCAGTATTTT
CDR3: CASSFAERETWTDTQYF

size: few
V: TRBV9
D: .
J: TRBJ2-2
DNA: TGTGCCAGCAGCGAGGGCTATAGGAGCAGGGAGCTGTTTTTT
CDR3: CASSEGYRSRELFF

size: .
V: TRBV7-2
D: TRBD2
J: TRBJ2-2
DNA: TGTGCCAGCAGCTTAGTCGGGGGGGCACCGGGGGAGCTGTTTTTT
CDR3: CASSLVGGAPGELFF

size: .
V: TRBV18
D: TRBD1
J: TRBJ1-2
DNA: TGTGCCAGCTCAATTCGGGACAGGGGGCCTTATGGCTACACCTTC
CDR3: CASSIRDRGPYGYTF

size: .
V: TRBV2
D: .
J: TRBJ1-2
DNA: TGTGCCAGCAGTGAGCAGCAGGATTATGGCTACACCTTC
CDR3: CASSEQQDYGYTF

size: .
V: TRBV7-2
D: .
J: TRBJ1-1
DNA: TGTGCCAGCAGCTTAGAAGGGGGGAACACTGAAGCTTTCTTT
CDR3: CASSLEGGNTEAFF

size: .
V: TRBV30
D: .
J: TRBJ2-3
DNA: TGTGCCTGGAAAGAGCCTAGCACAGATACGCAGTATTTT
CDR3: CAWKEPSTDTQYF

size: .
V: TRBV5-4
D: TRBD2
J: TRBJ2-7
DNA: TGTGCCAGCAGCTTATCCAGCGGGAGGGCCGGTGAGCAGTACTTC
CDR3: CASSLSSGRAGEQYF

size: .
V: TRBV15
D: .
J: TRBJ1-1
DNA: TGTGCCACCAGCAGAGTTGTTTCGGGGGCAGGCGGGGCTTTCTTT
CDR3: CATSRVVSGAGGAFF

size: .
V: TRBV27
D: .
J: TRBJ2-7
DNA: TGTGCCAGCAGTTTAGGAGGGGGGTACGAGCAGTACTTC
CDR3: CASSLGGGYEQYF

size: few
V: TRBV2
D: .
J: TRBJ1-3
DNA: TGTGCCAGCAGTGAGGAGTTCGGGTTCGCCTCTGGAAACACCATATATTTT
CDR3: CASSEEFGFASGNTIYF

size: .
V: TRBV7-9
D: TRBD1
J: TRBJ1-5
DNA: TGTGCCAGCAGCTTGGGCCTGGCGGCCGGGACAGTTAGCAATCAGCCCCAGCATTTT
CDR3: CASSLGLAAGTVSNQPQHF

size: .
V: TRBV27
D: TRBD1
J: TRBJ1-1
DNA: TGTGCCAGCAGTCCGTGGACAGGGGGCAGGAACACTGAAGCTTTCTTT
CDR3: CASSPWTGGRNTEAFF

size: once
V: TRBV2
D: .
J: TRBJ2-7
DNA: TGTGCCAGCAAAACTAGGGGAGGACAGACGGACCAGTACTTC
CDR3: CASKTRGGQTDQYF